One sample yielded the 9 T cell receptor beta chains listed below, sequenced in a study of blood T cell repertoires in COVID-19. Clones were read by immunoSEQ multiplex PCR, and TCRdb kept only the in-frame ones, dropping some. Seen here are hundreds of thousands of clones, more than 70% observed once, and the top ten hold 6.9%. The material sequenced was peripheral blood. Receptors were obtained from a woman in her 30s who had recovered from COVID-19.

The chain recombines TRBV9 with TRBJ2-3, with 11 nucleotides matching TRBD2. Losses at the gene ends were 0 bases for V and 2 bases for J; bases not matched to a gene: 2. This CDR3 has 16 residues. In germline, CDR1 is SGDLS, CDR2 YYNGEE. The CDR3: CASSVGLAGITDTQYF. The CDR3 nucleotides read TGTGCCAGCAGCGTAGGACTAGCGGGGATCACAGATACGCAGTATTTT.

V usage is TRBV7-6 and J usage is TRBJ2-6; D is perhaps TRBD2 (6 bases). With 9 bases removed from V and 0 bases from J, the gap between germline ends came to 12 bases. This CDR3 has 15 amino acids. Germline-derived CDR1 and CDR2 are SGHVS and FNYEAQ. CDR3 nucleotides: TGTGCCAGTGCTGGGAGGAGCTCTGGGGCCAACGTCCTGACTTTC. Translation: CASAGRSSGANVLTF.

V usage is TRBV24-1 and J usage is TRBJ1-3; 9 positions agree with TRBD1. Germline CDR1 reads KGHDR; CDR2 reads SFDVKD. Trimming at V came to 7 bases and at J to 0 bases, leaving 9 bases not matched to a gene. The CDR3 is 17 amino acids. The CDR3 loop reads CATSDPGQGSSGNTIYF. DNA for the CDR3: TGTGCCACCAGCGATCCGGGACAGGGTTCCTCTGGAAACACCATATATTTT.

This clone was seen more than once but under ten times. The V gene is TRBV7-8, the J gene TRBJ1-4, with D perhaps TRBD1 (5 bases). Germline V lookup: CDR1 SGHVS, CDR2 FQNEAQ. The germline V and J ends were trimmed by 6 bases and 6 bases, with 11 bases remaining between them. The CDR3 covers 13 residues. The CDR3 reads CASRPGLDEKLFF. CDR3 nucleotide sequence: TGTGCCAGCAGGCCAGGGTTGGATGAAAAACTGTTTTTT.

CDR3 residues: CASSEQRGGNTDTQYF. The CDR3 bases are TGCGCCAGCAGTGAGCAGCGGGGGGGCAACACAGATACGCAGTATTTT. The rearrangement joins TRBV10-2 to TRBJ2-3; TRBD2 matches 10 bases. Germline CDR1 and CDR2: WSHSY and SAAADI. V trimming: 2 bases; J trimming: 2 bases; junction bases outside the gene matches: 4. The CDR3 sequence is 16 residues long.

The chain joins TRBV10-3 to TRBJ2-2; D is perhaps TRBD1 (6 bases). The CDR3 has 14 amino acids. The ends were cut back, 8 bases at V and 3 bases at J, with 13 bases in the middle. From germline, CDR1 is ENHRY and CDR2 SYGVKD. The CDR3 region is CAIRSRGDTGELFF. The CDR3 region has the DNA TGTGCCATCCGGAGCAGGGGCGACACCGGGGAGCTGTTTTTT.

J is TRBJ2-3 and V is TRBV27; TRBD2 might be the D (6 bases). There are 14 residues in the CDR3. V shed 2 bases and J shed 2 bases, with 8 bases lying between them. Per germline, CDR1 MNHEY and CDR2 SMNVEV (reference sequence). In DNA form, the CDR3 reads TGTGCCAGCAGTTTAGCGGGGATCACAGATACGCAGTATTTT. The encoded protein is CASSLAGITDTQYF.

DNA of the CDR3: TGTGCCACCAGTGATTCCCGGGAGGGGAGGGCAGATACGCAGTATTTT. Residues: CATSDSREGRADTQYF. The chain uses TRBV24-1 and TRBJ2-3; 8 nucleotides match TRBD2. In germline, CDR1 is KGHDR, CDR2 SFDVKD. The CDR3 spans 16 residues. After removal of 2 bases from V and 4 bases from J, the junction contained 7 bases not matched to a gene.

The chain uses TRBV5-4 and TRBJ2-3, with a weak D call TRBD2 (6 bases). Per germline, CDR1 SGHNT and CDR2 YYREEE (reference sequence). The CDR3 contains 16 residues. Trimming removed 0 bases from V and 0 bases from J, with 11 bases in between. CDR3 DNA sequence: TGTGCCAGCAGCTTGGTACCGGGGGACAGCACAGATACGCAGTATTTT. As protein: CASSLVPGDSTDTQYF.